A single sample gave rise to the 32 T cell receptor beta chains below, sequenced in a study of CD8 T cells in Susac syndrome. cDNA came from roughly 0.5 to 1 ug RNA primed by random hexamers. TCRdb itself ran the immunoSEQ multiplex PCR reads through MiXCR, one entry per CDR3 protein. This table has some 200,000 distinct CDR3 sequences, approximately 94% appearing once. Source material: CD4+ T cells from PBMCs. All receptors come from a human donor in good health.

The chain has TRBV24-1 and TRBJ2-1; D not certain. Trimming removed 8 bases at V and 3 bases at J, with 7 bases between. CDR1 is KGHDR, CDR2 SFDVKD, per germline. The CDR3 consists of 12 residues. For the CDR3, the DNA is TGTGCCACCATCCCCAGCTACAATGAGCAGTTCTTC. Translating it yields CATIPSYNEQFF.

This chain uses TRBV5-1 with TRBJ1-2; 9 bases fit TRBD1. Germline V gene lookup returns CDR1 SGHRS and CDR2 YFSETQ. The CDR3 loop spans 15 amino acids. The V gene end was trimmed by 5 bases and the J gene end by 5 bases; junction bases not matched to a gene: 10. CDR3 region: CASRERDRALYGYTF. CDR3 coding DNA: TGCGCCAGCAGAGAACGGGACAGGGCCCTATATGGCTACACCTTC.

The chain is built from TRBV28 and TRBJ1-5; tentatively, D is TRBD1 (5 bases). Germline loops: CDR1 MDHEN, CDR2 SYDVKM. V was cut by 2 bases and J by 5 bases, with 10 bases left in between. The CDR3 is made up of 14 amino acids. CDR3 sequence reads: CASSLRVRDQPQHF. CDR3 sequence (DNA): TGTGCCAGCAGTTTAAGGGTCAGGGATCAGCCCCAGCATTTT. The full variable domain, in which reference TRBV28 and TRBJ1-5 provide the parts outside the CDR3, is DVKVTQSSRYLVKRTGEKVFLECVQDMDHENMFWYRQDPGLGLRLIYFSYDVKMKEKGDIPEGYSVSREKKERFSLILESASTNQTSMYLCASSLRVRDQPQHFGDGTRLSIL.

This chain uses TRBV24-1 with TRBJ2-7; D perhaps matches TRBD1 (6 bases). The length of the CDR3 is 14 residues. V lost 5 bases to trimming and J lost 0 bases, with 10 bases between them. Germline V gene sequence: CDR1 KGHDR, CDR2 SFDVKD. CDR3 sequence reads: CATSGTESSYEQYF. DNA for the CDR3: TGTGCCACCAGTGGGACAGAGAGCTCCTACGAGCAGTACTTC.

The chain links TRBV29-1 to TRBJ2-7; weak D call: TRBD2 (6 bases). Trimming removed 4 bases from V and 6 bases from J, with 25 bases in between. Looked up from germline, CDR1 is SQVTM and CDR2 is ANQGSEA. CDR3 size: 16 residues. DNA of the CDR3: TGCAGCGTTGTCCCCGTAGTGCGACTAGTTACGGGCGAGCAGTACTTC. Its protein is CSVVPVVRLVTGEQYF.

The chain employs TRBV25-1 and TRBJ2-7; 7 bases map to TRBD2. The ends lost 6 bases at V and 3 bases at J; junction bases unmatched: 2. This CDR3 spans 12 amino acids. Germline V lookup: CDR1 MGHDK, CDR2 SYGVNS. Here the CDR3 reads CASRASGYEQYF. The CDR3 DNA follows: TGTGCCAGCAGGGCTAGCGGCTACGAGCAGTACTTC.

The rearrangement uses TRBV30 and TRBJ2-7, with D possibly being TRBD2 (6 bases). The CDR3 length is 13 residues. Looked up from germline, CDR1 is GTSNPN and CDR2 is SVGIG (reference sequence). Trimming stripped 0 bases from V and 6 bases from J, with 12 bases between. CDR3: CAWSVGGAGEQYF. DNA for the CDR3: TGTGCCTGGAGTGTAGGAGGGGCGGGCGAGCAGTACTTC.

The gene calls are TRBV5-1 and TRBJ2-5; D may correspond to TRBD1 or TRBD2 (5 bases each). CDR3 length: 14 amino acids. V was cut by 4 bases and J by 3 bases, with 13 bases left in between. Germline CDR1 is SGHRS and CDR2 is YFSETQ. The CDR3 here is CASSPGAGKETQYF. CDR3 sequence (DNA): TGCGCCAGCAGCCCCGGGGCAGGAAAAGAGACCCAGTACTTC.

In nucleotides, the CDR3 is TGTGCCAGCAGCTCCGTAGCGGGAGAGACCCAGTACTTC. It specifies CASSSVAGETQYF. J is TRBJ2-5 and V is TRBV7-3; 7 nucleotides line up with TRBD2. Germline values: CDR1 SGHTA, CDR2 FQGTGA. Germline trimming cut 4 bases from V and 4 bases from J; bases unmatched to any gene: 3. CDR3 length equals 13 residues.

The chain employs TRBV4-3 and TRBJ2-2; D remains ambiguous. There are 14 residues in the CDR3. V was clipped by 0 bases and J by 7 bases, with 9 bases between them. CDR1 LGHNA and CDR2 YSLEER come from the germline V gene. The CDR3 bases are TGCGCCAGCAGCCAAGAAGGCAGGATCGGGGAGCTGTTTTTT. It translates to CASSQEGRIGELFF.

The V gene is TRBV24-1, the J gene TRBJ2-3; no reliable D call. There are 12 residues in the CDR3. The germline V gene has CDR1 KGHDR and CDR2 SFDVKD. V dropped 5 bases and J dropped 4 bases, with 6 bases sitting between them. CDR3 loop: CATSGPADTQYF. The CDR3 DNA sequence: TGTGCCACCAGTGGGCCGGCAGATACGCAGTATTTT.

This clonotype appeared a single time. V and J are TRBV2 and TRBJ2-7; 10 bases are shared with TRBD1. This CDR3 comprises 11 residues. V was pared by 6 bases and J by 12 bases, with 5 bases of the junction left unmatched. The V gene's germline CDR1 is SNHLY and CDR2 FYNNEI. DNA for the CDR3: TGTGCCAGCAGCGGGACAGGGGAACCGTACTTC. Its translation is CASSGTGEPYF.

The chain links TRBV6-6 to TRBJ2-5; D perhaps matches TRBD1 (6 bases). V gave up 8 bases and J gave up 4 bases, with 11 bases separating them. CDR1 and CDR2 (germline): MNHNY, SVGAGI (reference sequence). The CDR3 totals 12 residues. CDR3 loop: CASSGQPETQYF. The DNA of the CDR3 is TGTGCCAGCTCCGGACAGCCAGAGACCCAGTACTTC.

This chain joins TRBV25-1 and TRBJ1-2; D perhaps matches TRBD1 (6 bases). Trimming shortened V by 1 base and J by 2 bases, and 8 bases separated the two germline ends. Germline CDR1 reads MGHDK; CDR2 reads SYGVNS. The CDR3 length is 14 residues. CDR3 sequence: CASSEWGANYGYTF. The CDR3 nucleotides are TGTGCCAGCAGTGAATGGGGGGCGAACTATGGCTACACCTTC.

The V call is TRBV28, the J call TRBJ2-1; 9 bases fit TRBD2. CDR3 size: 14 residues. Trimming at V came to 10 bases and at J to 9 bases, leaving 13 bases not matched to a gene. CDR1 and CDR2 from the germline V gene are MDHEN and SYDVKM. CDR3 nucleotide sequence: TGTGCCACCAAACAGCGGGAGGTTCCGAGTGAGCAGTTCTTC. Its translation is CATKQREVPSEQFF.

The V gene is TRBV30, the J gene TRBJ1-5; D ambiguous. CDR3 size: 13 residues. V dropped 3 bases and J dropped 0 bases, with 6 bases sitting between them. The germline gives CDR1 GTSNPN, CDR2 SVGIG (reference sequence). The CDR3 is CAWRSGSNQPQHF. The CDR3 DNA sequence: TGTGCCTGGAGAAGTGGTAGCAATCAGCCCCAGCATTTT.

The chain couples TRBV27 to TRBJ2-3, with TRBD1 as a possible D gene (5 bases). Trimming removed 7 bases at V and 4 bases at J, with 12 bases between. The length of the CDR3 is 13 residues. Germline-derived CDR1 and CDR2 are MNHEY and SMNVEV (reference sequence). The CDR3 DNA reads as TGTGCCAGCAAAGTCACAGGCGCAGATACGCAGTATTTT. Translation gives CASKVTGADTQYF.

The V and J genes are TRBV30 and TRBJ1-1, with D hard to call. The CDR3 extends over 13 amino acids. V was cut by 0 bases and J by 0 bases, with 5 bases left in between. The germline V gene has CDR1 GTSNPN and CDR2 SVGIG (reference sequence). The CDR3 DNA reads as TGTGCCTGGAGTGTACGGATGAACACTGAAGCTTTCTTT. Translation gives CAWSVRMNTEAFF.

The chain has TRBV4-3 and TRBJ2-1; 7 positions agree with TRBD1. The CDR3 sequence is 16 residues long. CDR1 and CDR2 from the germline V gene are LGHNA and YSLEER. Trimming took 0 bases from V and 2 from J; bases not matched to a gene: 4. The CDR3 sequence: CASSQDLQGAYNEQFF. The DNA for the CDR3 is TGCGCCAGCAGCCAAGATCTTCAGGGGGCCTACAATGAGCAGTTCTTC.

This chain connects TRBV6-2 or TRBV6-3 to TRBJ2-1; D not certain. V was shortened by 8 bases and J by 10 bases, with 12 bases between the two germline ends. This CDR3 contains 11 residues. Looked up from germline, CDR1 is MNHEY and CDR2 is SVGEGT. This CDR3 reads CASQSPGEQFF. The CDR3 nucleotides read TGTGCCAGCCAAAGTCCCGGGGAGCAGTTCTTC.

This sequence joins TRBV29-1 and TRBJ2-5; D is undetermined. Trimming shortened V by 4 bases and J by 6 bases, and 12 bases separated the two germline ends. The CDR3 runs 12 residues. From germline, CDR1 is SQVTM and CDR2 ANQGSEA. The CDR3 nucleotides read TGCAGCGTTGTAGACTCCCAGAAGACCCAGTACTTC. This encodes CSVVDSQKTQYF.

Written as DNA, the CDR3 is TGCAGCGCAAAGGTCGCTAGCGGGACCTACGAGCAGTACTTC. This sequence encodes CSAKVASGTYEQYF. This chain joins TRBV29-1 and TRBJ2-7; 9 positions match TRBD2. The CDR3 has 14 residues. The trim removed 7 bases at V and 2 bases at J, leaving 9 bases unmatched. Germline V gene lookup returns CDR1 SQVTM and CDR2 ANQGSEA.

The rearrangement uses TRBV29-1 and TRBJ2-2; D possibly corresponds to TRBD2 (5 bases). V shed 4 bases and J shed 3 bases, with 6 bases lying between them. This CDR3 is 12 amino acids long. CDR1 and CDR2 from the germline V gene are SQVTM and ANQGSEA. CDR3 nucleotide sequence: TGCAGCGTTGGAGGGTACACCGGGGAGCTGTTTTTT. The encoded protein is CSVGGYTGELFF.

The chain combines TRBV7-2 with TRBJ2-1, with D maybe TRBD2 (6 bases). V was clipped by 5 bases and J by 10 bases, with 12 bases between them. CDR1 is SGHTA, CDR2 FQGNSA, per germline. The CDR3 runs to 12 residues. Written as DNA, the CDR3 is TGTGCCAGCAGCCCGACGACTAGGGAGCAGTTCTTC. It specifies CASSPTTREQFF.

The chain carries TRBV7-9 and TRBJ1-2; D not resolved. Trimming stripped 1 base from V and 3 bases from J, with 6 bases between. This CDR3 has 13 amino acids. Germline values: CDR1 SEHNR, CDR2 FQNEAQ (reference sequence). The CDR3 sequence is CASSLVRDYGYTF. Here the CDR3 DNA reads TGTGCCAGCAGCTTAGTCCGGGACTATGGCTACACCTTC. Complete variable domain (other parts from reference TRBV7-9 and TRBJ1-2): DTGVSQNPRHKITKRGQNVTFRCDPISEHNRLYWYRQTLGQGPEFLTYFQNEAQLEKSRLLSDRFSAERPKGSFSTLEIQRTEQGDSAMYLCASSLVRDYGYTFGSGTRLTVV.

This rearrangement joins TRBV20-1 to TRBJ2-5; D remains ambiguous. The CDR3 is made up of 12 amino acids. Germline lookup yields CDR1 DFQATT and CDR2 SNEGSKA (reference sequence). Trimming took off 8 bases at V and 0 bases at J, with 10 bases between the two ends. CDR3 sequence: CSPSVYQETQYF. In DNA form, the CDR3 reads TGCAGTCCTTCGGTTTACCAAGAGACCCAGTACTTC.

The chain recombines TRBV20-1 with TRBJ2-1, with TRBD2 matching over 14 bases. Germline loops: CDR1 DFQATT, CDR2 SNEGSKA (reference sequence). V shed 4 bases, J shed 1 base, and the junction held 6 bases outside the gene matches. The CDR3 spans 17 residues. The DNA of the CDR3 is TGCAGTGCTAATCCGGGACTAGCGGGAGTATCCTACAATGAGCAGTTCTTC. This encodes CSANPGLAGVSYNEQFF.

The chain combines TRBV2 with TRBJ1-1; TRBD1 aligns across 8 bases. This CDR3 is 15 amino acids long. V was pared by 5 bases and J by 0 bases, with 5 bases of the junction left unmatched. CDR1 SNHLY and CDR2 FYNNEI come from the germline V gene. The CDR3 is CASSNQGAMNTEAFF. DNA for the CDR3: TGTGCCAGCAGTAACCAGGGGGCTATGAACACTGAAGCTTTCTTT.

This sequence joins TRBV3-1 and TRBJ2-7, with no clear D. The germline gives CDR1 LGHDT, CDR2 YNNKEL (reference sequence). This CDR3 has 15 residues. Trimming took off 1 base at V and 0 bases at J, with 10 bases between the two ends. The CDR3 region has the DNA TGTGCCAGCAGCCAAGGCTCGGCGATCTCCTACGAGCAGTACTTC. Translating gives CASSQGSAISYEQYF.

The chain couples TRBV6-2 or TRBV6-3 to TRBJ2-1; D is possibly TRBD1 or TRBD2 (5 bases each). Germline CDR1 is MNHEY and CDR2 is SVGEGT. Trimming took off 6 bases at V and 0 bases at J, with 24 bases between the two ends. The CDR3 covers 19 residues. The CDR3 reads CASREPGRHKTFSYNEQFF. The CDR3 bases are TGTGCCAGCAGAGAGCCGGGACGGCACAAAACCTTCTCCTACAATGAGCAGTTCTTC.

V usage is TRBV5-1 and J usage is TRBJ1-1, with 10 bases fitting TRBD1. V was clipped by 4 bases and J by 6 bases; unmatched bases: 6. Per the germline V gene, CDR1 is SGHRS and CDR2 is YFSETQ. The CDR3 has 14 residues. The CDR3 coding sequence is TGCGCCAGCAGCCTTACGGGACAGGGGTCTGAAGCTTTCTTT. Residues: CASSLTGQGSEAFF.

The V call is TRBV24-1, the J call TRBJ2-3, with D maybe TRBD2 (5 bases). V gave up 7 bases and J gave up 6 bases, with 16 bases separating them. CDR3 length: 14 residues. Germline V lookup: CDR1 KGHDR, CDR2 SFDVKD. In DNA form, the CDR3 reads TGTGCCACCAGCGACACGGGGATCCTGGATACGCAGTATTTT. Protein: CATSDTGILDTQYF.